The 21 T cell receptor beta chains listed next were all sequenced from one sample in a study of T-cell memory formation after mild COVID-19. TCRdb re-called the 5' RACE reads through MiXCR, storing one row per CDR3 protein. The data show hundreds of thousands of distinct CDR3 sequences, 20% to 30% seen once. The sequenced material came from PBMCs or a T cell subset sorted from them (not recorded which). The receptors originated from an adult woman who had mild COVID-19 (a few samples of this study predate the infection). Cell type and time point are not known.

The chain combines TRBV29-1 with TRBJ2-7; D not resolved. This CDR3 region has 12 residues. Germline loops: CDR1 SQVTM, CDR2 ANQGSEA. The germline V and J ends were trimmed by 7 bases and 4 bases, with 14 bases remaining between them. The CDR3 sequence is CSAARDLYEQYF. In DNA form, the CDR3 reads TGCAGCGCTGCAAGGGATTTATACGAGCAGTACTTC.

The chain recombines TRBV11-2 with TRBJ2-3; D not resolved. The CDR3 length is 16 residues. V was shortened by 4 bases and J by 3 bases, with 17 bases between the two germline ends. Germline loops: CDR1 SGHAT, CDR2 FQNNGV. The CDR3 is CASSSLAPPSTDTQYF. For the CDR3, the DNA is TGTGCCAGCAGCTCTCTGGCCCCTCCAAGTACAGATACGCAGTATTTT.

This clonotype has more than one count but fewer than ten. Just one base apart from a much larger clone, this may be a read error. The genes are TRBV7-9 and TRBJ1-1, with a tentative D call TRBD1 (6 bases). Germline assignment: CDR1 SEHNR and CDR2 FQNEAQ (reference sequence). The CDR3 runs to 12 residues. DNA of the CDR3: TGTGCCACACAGGGTCAGAACACTGAAGCTTTATTT. Translating gives CATQGQNTEALF.

This clonotype was detected only a few times. The V call is TRBV5-1, the J call TRBJ2-5; tentatively, D is TRBD1 (5 bases). The V gene lost 0 bases and the J gene lost 5 bases, with 14 bases spanning the gap. The length of the CDR3 is 15 residues. Germline V gene sequence: CDR1 SGHRS, CDR2 YFSETQ. CDR3 amino acids: CASSLAPGSEETQYF. For the CDR3, the DNA is TGCGCCAGCAGCTTGGCCCCAGGGTCGGAGGAGACCCAGTACTTC.

This rearrangement joins TRBV2 to TRBJ2-7; D might be TRBD1 (6 bases). This CDR3 spans 15 amino acids. V lost 0 bases and J lost 1, with 10 bases in between. Germline lookup yields CDR1 SNHLY and CDR2 FYNNEI. In nucleotides, the CDR3 is TGTGCCAGCAGTGAAGCGCGGCAGGGGTCCTACGAGCAGTACTTC. This codes for CASSEARQGSYEQYF.

This clonotype was observed at least ten times. The rearrangement joins TRBV12-3 or TRBV12-4 to TRBJ2-3; D unclear. V lost 5 bases to trimming and J lost 4 bases, with 7 bases between them. This CDR3 is built from 12 residues. The CDR3 reads CASSPDPDTQYF. The CDR3 nucleotides are TGTGCCAGCAGTCCCGACCCAGATACGCAGTATTTT.

This chain connects TRBV6-5 to TRBJ2-5, with 11 nucleotides matching TRBD2. Germline-derived CDR1 and CDR2 are MNHEY and SVGAGI. This CDR3 has 18 residues. The junction had 12 bases not matched to a gene; V was cut back by 6 bases and J by 0 bases. CDR3 bases: TGTGCCAGCAGAAGCTCCGGGACTAGCGGCTTGTACCAAGAGACCCAGTACTTC. Translation: CASRSSGTSGLYQETQYF.

The V and J genes are TRBV5-5 and TRBJ1-2, with 8 positions matching TRBD1. Germline V gene lookup returns CDR1 SGHKS and CDR2 YYEKEE (reference sequence). V lost 3 bases, J lost 4 bases, and 8 bases stayed unmatched. CDR3 size: 15 residues. The DNA of the CDR3 is TGTGCCAGCAGCTCGGACAGGGTGGGGTCCTATGGCTACACCTTC. Its protein product is CASSSDRVGSYGYTF.

This clonotype was found a few times. V gene TRBV5-1 combines with J gene TRBJ2-3, with a weak D call TRBD1 (6 bases). The germline gives CDR1 SGHRS, CDR2 YFSETQ. The CDR3 is 15 amino acids. The V end lost 5 bases, the J end lost 0 bases, and 13 bases lay between the germline ends. DNA for the CDR3: TGCGCCAGCAGTTACGGACAGAGGAGCACAGATACGCAGTATTTT. Residues: CASSYGQRSTDTQYF. Full variable domain (missing parts from reference TRBV5-1 and TRBJ2-3): KAGVTQTPRYLIKTRGQQVTLSCSPISGHRSVSWYQQTPGQGLQFLFEYFSETQRNKGNFPGRFSGRQFSNSRSEMNVSTLELGDSALYLCASSYGQRSTDTQYFGPGTRLTVL.

The chain couples TRBV4-2 to TRBJ2-7, with D tentatively TRBD2 (5 bases). Germline V gene sequence: CDR1 LGHNA, CDR2 YNFKEQ. The CDR3 has 13 amino acids. The V end was cut by 4 bases, the J end by 4 bases, with 11 bases between. The CDR3 coding sequence is TGTGCCAGCAGCCGCAAAGGACTGTACGAGCAGTACTTC. Translation: CASSRKGLYEQYF.

The genes are TRBV30 and TRBJ1-1; no reliable D call. V was clipped by 1 base and J by 1 base, with 10 bases between them. The CDR3 sequence is 14 residues long. The germline gives CDR1 GTSNPN, CDR2 SVGIG (reference sequence). The CDR3 reads CAWSASVQNTEAFF. CDR3 DNA: TGTGCCTGGAGTGCTTCAGTGCAGAACACTGAAGCTTTCTTT. Supplemented by reference TRBV30 and TRBJ1-1, the full variable domain reads SQTIHQWPATLVQPVGSPLSLECTVEGTSNPNLYWYRQAAGRGLQLLFYSVGIGQISSEVPQNLSASRPQDRQFILSSKKLLLSDSGFYLCAWSASVQNTEAFFGQGTRLTVV.

V and J are TRBV12-3 or TRBV12-4 and TRBJ2-1; no definite D call. Trimming cost V 3 bases and J 5 bases, with 8 bases left between them. The CDR3 runs 13 residues. The CDR3 is CASSLLQNNEQFF. The CDR3 nucleotides are TGTGCCAGCAGTTTGTTACAGAACAATGAGCAGTTCTTC.

The rearrangement uses TRBV12-5 and TRBJ2-1; 12 positions agree with TRBD1. CDR3 length: 15 residues. J was trimmed by 6 bases and V by 5 bases; bases with no gene match: 5. CDR1 is LGHNT, CDR2 FRNRAP, per germline. CDR3 bases: TGTGCTAGTGGTCACGGGACAGGGGGCCGCAATGAGCAGTTCTTC. This encodes CASGHGTGGRNEQFF.

This clonotype was observed a handful of times. The V call is TRBV18, the J call TRBJ2-1, with TRBD2 identical over 7 bases. Germline V gene sequence: CDR1 KGHSH, CDR2 LQKENI. The CDR3 loop spans 16 amino acids. Losses at the gene ends were 3 bases for V and 0 bases for J; bases not matched to a gene: 5. The CDR3, as DNA: TGTGCCAGCTCACCCCGAGGACTAGGCTCCTACAATGAGCAGTTCTTC. Residues: CASSPRGLGSYNEQFF.

J is TRBJ2-1 and V is TRBV6-2 or TRBV6-3; TRBD2 matches 10 bases. Germline trimming cut 5 bases from V and 4 bases from J; bases unmatched to any gene: 5. Germline CDR1 reads MNHEY; CDR2 reads SVGEGT. The CDR3 totals 15 residues. The CDR3 sequence is CASSTGLARYNEQFF. CDR3 DNA sequence: TGTGCCAGCAGTACGGGACTAGCGCGGTACAATGAGCAGTTCTTC.

The chain links TRBV25-1 to TRBJ1-5, with D hard to call. The V gene's germline CDR1 is MGHDK and CDR2 SYGVNS. The CDR3 runs 15 residues. Trimming removed 8 bases at V and 1 base at J, with 15 bases between. In DNA, the CDR3 is TGTGCCAGCTACTTACGGACCCCGAGCAATCAGCCCCAGCATTTT. It yields the protein CASYLRTPSNQPQHF.

This clonotype has just a few counts. The CDR3 loop reads CASSFIETANTEAFF. The CDR3 DNA is TGTGCCAGCAGTTTCATCGAGACAGCGAACACTGAAGCTTTCTTT. This rearrangement joins TRBV12-3 or TRBV12-4 to TRBJ1-1; a weak D match, TRBD1 (5 bases). The CDR3 sequence is 15 residues long. V was cut by 3 bases and J by 1 base, with 12 bases left in between.

This chain links TRBV3-1 with TRBJ2-5; TRBD1 agrees at 9 bases. Trimming cost V 4 bases and J 3 bases; bases outside gene matches: 6. The CDR3 runs 15 residues. Germline CDR1 reads LGHDT; CDR2 reads YNNKEL (reference sequence). CDR3 protein: CASSPSGQGKETQYF. The DNA for the CDR3 is TGTGCCAGCAGCCCCTCGGGACAGGGTAAAGAGACCCAGTACTTC.

This chain uses TRBV12-3 or TRBV12-4 with TRBJ2-2; D gene ambiguous. The CDR3 runs to 15 residues. V lost 1 base and J lost 1, with 7 bases in between. The CDR3 nucleotides read TGTGCCAGCAGTTTAGGAGCTCTGAACACCGGGGAGCTGTTTTTT. Amino acid sequence: CASSLGALNTGELFF.

In regard to this clonotype: One junction end disagrees with the germline gene, perhaps due to a read error. The chain has TRBV6-5 and TRBJ1-1, with D perhaps TRBD1 (6 bases). CDR3 size: 13 residues. Per the germline V gene, CDR1 is MNHEY and CDR2 is SVGAGI. CDR3 nucleotide sequence: TGTGCCAGCAGTAACTCCCGGCAGGGGCTTGCTTTCTTT. Residues: CASSNSRQGLAFF.

There are a few counts of this clonotype. The chain is built from TRBV19 and TRBJ2-1; 16 bases line up with TRBD2. This CDR3 has 16 residues. With V trimmed by 5 bases and J by 8 bases, 6 bases remained unmatched. Germline V lookup: CDR1 LNHDA, CDR2 SQIVND (reference sequence). The CDR3 sequence: CASSPWGLAGGYEQFF. DNA for the CDR3: TGTGCCAGTAGTCCCTGGGGACTAGCGGGAGGGTATGAGCAGTTCTTC.